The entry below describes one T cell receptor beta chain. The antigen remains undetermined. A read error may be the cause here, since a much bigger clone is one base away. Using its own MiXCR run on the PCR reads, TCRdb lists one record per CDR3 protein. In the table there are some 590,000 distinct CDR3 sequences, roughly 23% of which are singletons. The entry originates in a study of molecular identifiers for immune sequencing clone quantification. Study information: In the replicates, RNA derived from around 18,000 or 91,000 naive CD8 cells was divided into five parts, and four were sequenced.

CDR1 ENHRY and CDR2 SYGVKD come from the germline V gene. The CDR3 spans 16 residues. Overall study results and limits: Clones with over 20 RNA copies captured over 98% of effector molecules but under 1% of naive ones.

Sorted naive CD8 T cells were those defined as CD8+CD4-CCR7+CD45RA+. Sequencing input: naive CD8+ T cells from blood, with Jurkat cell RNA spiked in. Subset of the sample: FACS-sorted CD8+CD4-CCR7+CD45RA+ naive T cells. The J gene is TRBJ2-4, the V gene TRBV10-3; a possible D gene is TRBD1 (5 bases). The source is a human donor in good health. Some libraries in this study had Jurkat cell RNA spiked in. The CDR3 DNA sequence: TGTGCCATCAGTGAGTCCTTGGACACTGCCAAAAACATTCAGCACTTC. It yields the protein CAISESLDTAKNIQHF.